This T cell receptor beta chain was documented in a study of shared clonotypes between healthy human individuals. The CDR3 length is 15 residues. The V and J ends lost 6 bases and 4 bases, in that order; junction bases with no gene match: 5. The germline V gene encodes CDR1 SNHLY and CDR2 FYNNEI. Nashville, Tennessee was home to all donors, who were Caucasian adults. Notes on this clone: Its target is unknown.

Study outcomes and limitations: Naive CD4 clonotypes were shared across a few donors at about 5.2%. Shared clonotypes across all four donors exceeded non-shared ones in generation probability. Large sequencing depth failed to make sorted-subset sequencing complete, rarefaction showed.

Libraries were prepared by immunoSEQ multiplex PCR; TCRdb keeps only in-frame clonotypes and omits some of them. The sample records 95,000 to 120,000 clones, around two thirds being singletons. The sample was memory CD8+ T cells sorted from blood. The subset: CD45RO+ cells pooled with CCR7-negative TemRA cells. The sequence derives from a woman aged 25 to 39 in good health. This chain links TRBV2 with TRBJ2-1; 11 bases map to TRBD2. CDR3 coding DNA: TGTGCCAGCAGAATAGCGGGAGGGGAATACAATGAGCAGTTCTTC. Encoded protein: CASRIAGGEYNEQFF.